The clone carrying this T cell receptor (beta chain) was seen many times. Its specificity is unknown. One end of the junction fails to match germline, which may point to a read error. The making of cDNA relied on 5'RACE with 10-nucleotide random UMIs. TCRdb itself ran the 5' RACE reads through MiXCR, one entry per CDR3 protein. The sample holds tens of thousands of distinct CDR3 sequences, around 14% seen once. These data originate in a study of neurological immune-mediated disorders. General study findings and limits: CDR3 amino acid sequences found in expanded clones were never shared across subjects, suggesting private repertoires in all groups. Healthy controls had more TCR clonal expansion than multiple sclerosis, which showed the least, whereas HTLV-1-associated myelopathy showed the most.

The CDR3 runs to 10 residues. CDR1 and CDR2 (germline): SGHTA, FQGNSA. This receptor was obtained from a woman in her forties or fifties in good health. The chain uses TRBV7-2 and TRBJ2-3; D is ambiguous. The sample taken for sequencing was PBMCs. The CDR3 sequence: CASSIDTQYF. DNA of the CDR3: TGTGCCAGCAGCATAGATACGCAGTATTTT.